This T cell receptor beta chain was sequenced in a study of T cells in Graves' hyperthyroidism and ophthalmopathy. Study-level results: Blood also showed most of the thyroid clonotypes that were expanded above 0.001.

Concerning this clonotype: What it recognizes is unknown.

Researchers amplified the TCR beta CDR3 regions from RNA transcripts. Using the HTBI primer set, a first-round RT-PCR was run on the TCR CDR3. MiXCR was run by TCRdb on the multiplex PCR reads, yielding one entry per CDR3 protein. The table lists roughly 500,000 distinct CDR3 sequences, 46% of them singletons. Per the germline V gene, CDR1 is ENHRY and CDR2 is SYGVKD. V lost 7 bases and J lost 2, with 11 bases in between. This CDR3 spans 13 amino acids. This chain links TRBV10-3 with TRBJ1-1; D is unclear. The sequence derives from an adult woman with Graves' disease, either hyperthyroidism or ophthalmopathy (not recorded which). The sample comprised peripheral blood or thyroid tissue (not recorded which). CDR3 in amino acids: CAITSLSNTEAFF. The CDR3 DNA sequence: TGTGCCATCACCAGCCTCAGTAACACTGAAGCTTTCTTT.